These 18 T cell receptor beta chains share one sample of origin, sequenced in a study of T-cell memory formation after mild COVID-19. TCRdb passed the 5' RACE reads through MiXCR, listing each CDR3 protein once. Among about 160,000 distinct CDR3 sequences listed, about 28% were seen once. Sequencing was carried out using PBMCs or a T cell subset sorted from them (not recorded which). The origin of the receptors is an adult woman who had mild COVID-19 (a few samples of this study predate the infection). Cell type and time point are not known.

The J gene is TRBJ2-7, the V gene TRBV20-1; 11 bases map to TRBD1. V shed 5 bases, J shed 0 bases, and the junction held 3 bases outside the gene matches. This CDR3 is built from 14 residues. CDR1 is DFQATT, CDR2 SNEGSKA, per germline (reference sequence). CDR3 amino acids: CSASGTGGSYEQYF. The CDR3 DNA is TGCAGTGCTTCCGGGACAGGGGGCTCCTACGAGCAGTACTTC.

The CDR3 DNA is TGCGCCAGCAGCCGGACTAGCGGGACCTACGAGCAGTACTTC. Protein sequence: CASSRTSGTYEQYF. The rearrangement links TRBV5-1 to TRBJ2-7; 12 bases are a match to TRBD2. V lost 4 bases to trimming and J lost 2 bases; unmatched junction nucleotides: 1. The CDR3 runs 14 residues. Per germline, CDR1 SGHRS and CDR2 YFSETQ.

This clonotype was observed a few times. The CDR3: CASSLDGGYGEQFF. In DNA, the CDR3 is TGTGCCAGCAGCTTGGATGGGGGGTATGGTGAGCAGTTCTTC. The chain employs TRBV7-3 and TRBJ2-1; a possible D gene is TRBD2 (6 bases). This CDR3 is built from 14 residues. Germline V gene data show CDR1 as SGHTA and CDR2 as FQGTGA. V was cut by 3 bases and J by 9 bases, with 15 bases left in between.

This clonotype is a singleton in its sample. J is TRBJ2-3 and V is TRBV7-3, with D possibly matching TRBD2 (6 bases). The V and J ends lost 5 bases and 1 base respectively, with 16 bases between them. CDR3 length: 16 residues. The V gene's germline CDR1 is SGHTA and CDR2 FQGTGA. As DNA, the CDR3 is TGTGCCAGCAGCCCCCGGTATGGCGGGGGCACAGATACGCAGTATTTT. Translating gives CASSPRYGGGTDTQYF.

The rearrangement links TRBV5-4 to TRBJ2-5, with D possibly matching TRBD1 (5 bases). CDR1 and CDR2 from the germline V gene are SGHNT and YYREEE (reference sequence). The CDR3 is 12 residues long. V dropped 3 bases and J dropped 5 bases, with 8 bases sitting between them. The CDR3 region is CASSWAGETQYF. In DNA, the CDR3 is TGTGCCAGCAGCTGGGCAGGGGAGACCCAGTACTTC.

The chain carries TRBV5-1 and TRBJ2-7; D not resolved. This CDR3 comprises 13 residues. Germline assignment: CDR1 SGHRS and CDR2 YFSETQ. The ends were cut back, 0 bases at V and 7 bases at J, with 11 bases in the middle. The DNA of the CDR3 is TGCGCCAGCAGCTTGGTGGTCGGAGAAGAGCAGTACTTC. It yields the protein CASSLVVGEEQYF.

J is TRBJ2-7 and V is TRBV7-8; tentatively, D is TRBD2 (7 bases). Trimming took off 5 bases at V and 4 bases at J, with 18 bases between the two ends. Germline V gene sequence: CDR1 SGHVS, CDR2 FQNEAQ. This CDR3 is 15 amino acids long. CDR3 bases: TGTGCCAGCAGCCAGAGACAGGCGGGGGATTACGAGCAGTACTTC. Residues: CASSQRQAGDYEQYF.

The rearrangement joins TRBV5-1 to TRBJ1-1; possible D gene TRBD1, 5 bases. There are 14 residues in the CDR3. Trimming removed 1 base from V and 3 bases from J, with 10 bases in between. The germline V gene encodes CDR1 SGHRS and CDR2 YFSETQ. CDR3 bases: TGCGCCAGCAGCTTGAAACAGGTCGACACTGAAGCTTTCTTT. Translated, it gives CASSLKQVDTEAFF. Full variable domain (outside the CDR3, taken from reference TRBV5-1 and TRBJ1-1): KAGVTQTPRYLIKTRGQQVTLSCSPISGHRSVSWYQQTPGQGLQFLFEYFSETQRNKGNFPGRFSGRQFSNSRSEMNVSTLELGDSALYLCASSLKQVDTEAFFGQGTRLTVV.

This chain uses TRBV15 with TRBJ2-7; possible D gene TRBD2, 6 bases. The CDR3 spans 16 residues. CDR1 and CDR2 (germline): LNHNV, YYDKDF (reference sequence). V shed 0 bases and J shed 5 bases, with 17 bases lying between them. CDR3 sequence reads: CATSREGGGNLNEQYF. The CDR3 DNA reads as TGTGCCACCAGCAGAGAGGGTGGGGGGAATCTGAACGAGCAGTACTTC.

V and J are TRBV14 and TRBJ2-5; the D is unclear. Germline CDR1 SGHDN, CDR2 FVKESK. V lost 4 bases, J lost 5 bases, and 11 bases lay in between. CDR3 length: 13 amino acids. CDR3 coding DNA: TGTGCCAGCAGCCCCAGGTTCCGGGAGACCCAGTACTTC. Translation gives CASSPRFRETQYF.

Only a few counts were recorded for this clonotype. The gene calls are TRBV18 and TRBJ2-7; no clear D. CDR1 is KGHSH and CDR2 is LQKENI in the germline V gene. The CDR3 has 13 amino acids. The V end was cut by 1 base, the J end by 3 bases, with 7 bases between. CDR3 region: CASSPRRDYEQYF. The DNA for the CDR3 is TGTGCCAGCTCACCACGGCGCGACTACGAGCAGTACTTC.

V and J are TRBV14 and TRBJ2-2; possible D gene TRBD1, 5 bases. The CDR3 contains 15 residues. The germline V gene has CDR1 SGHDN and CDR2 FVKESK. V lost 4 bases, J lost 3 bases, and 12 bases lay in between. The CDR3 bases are TGTGCCAGCAGCCCAGGGATAACCTACACCGGGGAGCTGTTTTTT. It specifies CASSPGITYTGELFF.

The CDR3 loop reads CASRPIGGPPEAFF. DNA of the CDR3: TGCGCCAGCAGGCCAATTGGGGGGCCCCCTGAAGCTTTCTTT. The gene calls are TRBV5-1 and TRBJ1-1; D may be TRBD1 (6 bases). Deletions cut 5 bases from V and 6 bases from J, with 17 bases between. The CDR3 sequence is 14 residues long. CDR1 is SGHRS, CDR2 YFSETQ, per germline.

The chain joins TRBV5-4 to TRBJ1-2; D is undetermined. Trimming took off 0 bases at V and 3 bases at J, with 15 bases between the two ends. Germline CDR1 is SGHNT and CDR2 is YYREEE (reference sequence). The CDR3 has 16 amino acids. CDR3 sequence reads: CASSLAMGLRDYGYTF. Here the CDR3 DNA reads TGTGCCAGCAGCTTGGCTATGGGGTTAAGAGACTATGGCTACACCTTC. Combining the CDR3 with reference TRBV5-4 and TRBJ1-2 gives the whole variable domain ETGVTQSPTHLIKTRGQQVTLRCSSQSGHNTVSWYQQALGQGPQFIFQYYREEENGRGNFPPRFSGLQFPNYSSELNVNALELDDSALYLCASSLAMGLRDYGYTFGSGTRLTVV.

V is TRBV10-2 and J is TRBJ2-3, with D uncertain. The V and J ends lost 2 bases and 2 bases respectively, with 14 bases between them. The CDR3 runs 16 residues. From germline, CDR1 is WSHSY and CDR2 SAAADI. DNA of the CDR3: TGCGCCAGCAGTGAGGGGGTGACATCTGCCACAGATACGCAGTATTTT. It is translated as CASSEGVTSATDTQYF.

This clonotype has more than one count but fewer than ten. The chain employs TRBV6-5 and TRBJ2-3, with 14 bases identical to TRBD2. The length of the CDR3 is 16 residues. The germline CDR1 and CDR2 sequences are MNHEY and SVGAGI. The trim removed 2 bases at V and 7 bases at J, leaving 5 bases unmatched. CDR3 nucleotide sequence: TGTGCCAGCAGTTACGACCGGACTAGCGGGAGGTATACGCAGTATTTT. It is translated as CASSYDRTSGRYTQYF.

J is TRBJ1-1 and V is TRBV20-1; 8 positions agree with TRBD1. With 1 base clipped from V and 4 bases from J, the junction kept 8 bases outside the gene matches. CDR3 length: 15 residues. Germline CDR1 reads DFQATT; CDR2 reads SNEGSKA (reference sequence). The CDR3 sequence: CSARGKQGVRTEAFF. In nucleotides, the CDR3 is TGCAGTGCTAGAGGAAAACAGGGGGTTCGCACTGAAGCTTTCTTT.

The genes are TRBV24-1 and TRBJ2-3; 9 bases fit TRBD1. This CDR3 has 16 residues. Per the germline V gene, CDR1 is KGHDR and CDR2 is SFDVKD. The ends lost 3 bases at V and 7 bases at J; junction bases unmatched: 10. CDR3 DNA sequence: TGTGCCACCAGTGATGTGGGACAGGGCGGGATGAATACGCAGTATTTT. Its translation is CATSDVGQGGMNTQYF.